The 20 T cell receptor beta chains reported below all come from one sample, sequenced in a study (dated by TCRdb to 2016 to 2017). Libraries were built with RT-PCR. Sequencing relied on an Illumina MiSeq. TCRdb reprocessing: public reads trimmed at Q25 with fastp, clones called with MiXCR, in-frame beta chains kept. Each record represents a unique CDR3 protein, reported with the most common genes and DNA among its rows. A total of about 680,000 distinct CDR3 sequences appear in this sample, around 14% of them only once. Clones ranked in the top ten supply just over 3.5% of the sample. Sequencing was performed on memory CD4+ T cells from blood. The receptor set was obtained from a female donor in good health, serving as a healthy control.

This rearrangement joins TRBV6-6 to TRBJ2-1; TRBD2 is a possible D gene (5 bases). Deletions cut 4 bases from V and 5 bases from J, with 21 bases between. Germline values: CDR1 MNHNY, CDR2 SVGAGI (reference sequence). The CDR3 runs 17 residues. The CDR3 spells CASSSAVRGRNNNEQFF. The CDR3 DNA reads as TGTGCCAGCAGTTCAGCCGTCAGAGGGAGAAATAACAATGAGCAGTTCTTC.

In this sample, this clonotype turned up many times. This sequence joins TRBV5-1 and TRBJ2-7; TRBD2 agrees at 8 bases. This CDR3 is built from 15 residues. Germline V lookup: CDR1 SGHRS, CDR2 YFSETQ. The junction had 9 bases not matched to a gene; V was cut back by 4 bases and J by 3 bases. The CDR3 nucleotides read TGCGCCAGCAGCCGGGGGGGAGGCAGCCACTACGAGCAGTACTTC. Protein sequence: CASSRGGGSHYEQYF.

This clonotype was detected only once. The rearrangement uses TRBV18 and TRBJ2-1; D is unresolved. Germline lookup yields CDR1 KGHSH and CDR2 LQKENI. The CDR3 covers 17 residues. Trimming shortened V by 0 bases and J by 0 bases, and 12 bases separated the two germline ends. The CDR3 DNA reads as TGTGCCAGCTCACCACCAGGCGGAGCCAGCTCCTACAATGAGCAGTTCTTC. Amino acid sequence: CASSPPGGASSYNEQFF.

The V and J genes are TRBV12-3 or TRBV12-4 and TRBJ2-1, with 10 nucleotides matching TRBD2. The CDR3 has 15 amino acids. Germline trimming cut 7 bases from V and 5 bases from J; bases unmatched to any gene: 8. The CDR3 DNA follows: TGTGCCAGCACCAAACTAGCGGGGACAAACAATGAGCAGTTCTTC. Its translation is CASTKLAGTNNEQFF.

In its sample, this clonotype was seen a few times. V is TRBV6-5 and J is TRBJ2-1, with TRBD2 matching 8 bases. Looked up from germline, CDR1 is MNHEY and CDR2 is SVGAGI. V lost 2 bases and J lost 6; bases outside the gene matches: 6. CDR3 size: 15 residues. DNA for the CDR3: TGTGCCAGCAGTTACACGACGGGGGGGATCAATGAGCAGTTCTTC. It encodes CASSYTTGGINEQFF.

A remark on this clonotype: At one of its ends the junction is not consistent with the germline gene, which may arise from a read error. The gene calls are TRBV7-2 and TRBJ2-3; 9 nucleotides match TRBD2. CDR3 length: 13 residues. Germline V CDR1 and CDR2: SGHTA, FQGNSA. CDR3 sequence: CASTLSASGNRDF. The CDR3 DNA reads TGTGCCAGCACCCTGTCGGCTAGCGGGAATCGGGATTTT. The variable domain in full, with the rest retrieved from reference TRBV7-2 and TRBJ2-3, is GAGVSQSPSNKVTEKGKDVELRCDPISGHTALYWYRQSLGQGLEFLIYFQGNSAPDKSGLPSDRFSAERTGGSVSTLTIQRTQQEDSAVYLCASTLSASGNRDFGPGTRLTVL.

The chain uses TRBV7-3 and TRBJ2-2; TRBD2 might be the D (6 bases). Germline values: CDR1 SGHTA, CDR2 FQGTGA. This CDR3 has 15 amino acids. V lost 0 bases to trimming and J lost 3 bases, with 8 bases between them. The DNA for the CDR3 is TGTGCCAGCAGCTTAACGAGGGACTACACCGGGGAGCTGTTTTTT. Translated: CASSLTRDYTGELFF.

The chain is built from TRBV4-3 and TRBJ2-1, with D possibly being TRBD2 (6 bases). The CDR3 extends over 14 amino acids. Germline V lookup: CDR1 LGHNA, CDR2 YSLEER. Trimming pared 0 bases from V and 9 bases from J, leaving 12 bases between. The CDR3 coding sequence is TGCGCCAGCAGCCAAGACCGTCTAGCGCTTGAGCAGTTCTTC. It translates to CASSQDRLALEQFF.

This clonotype was seen ten or more times. The chain carries TRBV9 and TRBJ2-1; 8 nucleotides agree with TRBD2. Trimming took 0 bases from V and 1 from J; bases not matched to a gene: 3. The CDR3 runs 16 residues. Germline V lookup: CDR1 SGDLS, CDR2 YYNGEE. CDR3 DNA sequence: TGTGCCAGCAGCGTAGCCGGGAGGGGGTCCTACAATGAGCAGTTCTTC. Its translation is CASSVAGRGSYNEQFF. The entire variable domain, with the rest obtained from reference TRBV9 and TRBJ2-1, is as follows: DSGVTQTPKHLITATGQRVTLRCSPRSGDLSVYWYQQSLDQGLQFLIQYYNGEERAKGNILERFSAQQFPDLHSELNLSSLELGDSALYFCASSVAGRGSYNEQFFGPGTRLTVL.

Turning to this clonotype: Because the CDR3 is missing its conserved closing phenylalanine or tryptophan, this is likely a read error. CDR3 residues: CSARVSGDSPLHL. In nucleotides, the CDR3 is TGCAGTGCTAGAGTTTCAGGGGACTCACCCCTCCACCTT. The rearrangement joins TRBV20-1 to TRBJ1-6; weak D call: TRBD1 (6 bases). Germline assignment: CDR1 DFQATT and CDR2 SNEGSKA (reference sequence). V was pared by 1 base and J by 10 bases, with 11 bases between. This CDR3 has 13 amino acids.

The genes are TRBV5-6 and TRBJ2-7; TRBD1 matches 7 bases. The germline V gene has CDR1 SGHDT and CDR2 YYEEEE. This CDR3 contains 12 residues. With 4 bases clipped from V and 4 bases from J, the junction kept 2 bases outside the gene matches. CDR3 in DNA: TGTGCCAGCAGCACCAGGGGGTACGAGCAGTACTTC. Protein product: CASSTRGYEQYF.

This chain connects TRBV7-7 to TRBJ1-1; D remains unclear. The V and J ends lost 1 base and 3 bases respectively, with 9 bases between them. The length of the CDR3 is 14 residues. The germline CDR1 and CDR2 sequences are SSHAT and FNYEAQ (reference sequence). The CDR3 coding sequence is TGTGCCAGCAGCTTAGTTCTGGGTGACACTGAAGCTTTCTTT. Amino acid sequence: CASSLVLGDTEAFF. The full variable domain, with the rest looked up from reference TRBV7-7 and TRBJ1-1, is GAGVSQSPRYKVTKRGQDVTLRCDPISSHATLYWYQQALGQGPEFLTYFNYEAQPDKSGLPSDRFSAERPEGSISTLTIQRTEQRDSAMYRCASSLVLGDTEAFFGQGTRLTVV.

This clonotype was seen more than once but under ten times. This sequence joins TRBV18 and TRBJ1-5, with D perhaps TRBD1 (6 bases). CDR1 is KGHSH and CDR2 is LQKENI in the germline V gene. The V and J ends lost 3 bases and 1 base respectively, with 19 bases between them. CDR3 length: 18 residues. CDR3 loop: CASSPKKSGTNSNQPQHF. CDR3 DNA sequence: TGTGCCAGCTCACCCAAGAAGTCCGGGACAAACAGCAATCAGCCCCAGCATTTT.

This clonotype has a count of ten or more. The chain employs TRBV20-1 and TRBJ2-7; D unresolved. CDR1 is DFQATT and CDR2 is SNEGSKA in the germline V gene (reference sequence). This CDR3 has 14 residues. Trimming removed 2 bases at V and 0 bases at J, with 11 bases between. CDR3 loop: CSARRAGSSYEQYF. The CDR3 DNA sequence: TGCAGTGCTAGACGCGCCGGTAGCTCCTACGAGCAGTACTTC.

The CDR3 DNA sequence: TGCGCCAGCAGCTCGACAGGGGATGGGGAGACCCAGTACTTC. As protein: CASSSTGDGETQYF. V and J are TRBV5-1 and TRBJ2-5; 8 nucleotides agree with TRBD1. V lost 3 bases, J lost 5 bases, and 6 bases stayed unmatched. The germline V gene encodes CDR1 SGHRS and CDR2 YFSETQ. The CDR3 totals 14 residues.

This clonotype was counted only a few times. The rearrangement uses TRBV27 and TRBJ2-7; no definite D call. The CDR3 covers 13 residues. Trimming left V 5 bases short and J 4 bases short, with 12 bases between. Germline CDR1 reads MNHEY; CDR2 reads SMNVEV (reference sequence). CDR3 protein: CASSTTQVYEQYF. In nucleotides, the CDR3 is TGTGCCAGCAGTACAACGCAGGTATACGAGCAGTACTTC.

This clonotype was recorded a few times. The CDR3 region has the DNA TGCGCCAGCAGCCCCCAACCTAGCGGTTTAATGTACGAGCAGTACTTC. As protein: CASSPQPSGLMYEQYF. The chain combines TRBV4-3 with TRBJ2-7; 7 nucleotides align to TRBD2. The CDR3 extends over 16 amino acids. V trimming: 4 bases; J trimming: 4 bases; junction bases outside the gene matches: 13. CDR1 is LGHNA and CDR2 is YSLEER in the germline V gene.

This clonotype has a handful of counts. J is TRBJ2-5 and V is TRBV24-1; D gene unclear. The CDR3 covers 14 residues. Trimming left V 3 bases short and J 4 bases short, with 11 bases between. CDR1 is KGHDR, CDR2 SFDVKD, per germline. CDR3 amino acids: CATSDPVLVETQYF. The CDR3 DNA is TGTGCCACCAGTGATCCGGTGTTGGTAGAGACCCAGTACTTC.

This clonotype was picked up many times. The chain joins TRBV29-1 to TRBJ1-5; 8 nucleotides align to TRBD1. V lost 6 bases, J lost 3 bases, and 10 bases stayed unmatched. The CDR3 is 15 amino acids. In germline, CDR1 is SQVTM, CDR2 ANQGSEA. The CDR3 coding sequence is TGCAGCGTCGCATTCGGACAGGGATTCAATCAGCCCCAGCATTTT. Translation gives CSVAFGQGFNQPQHF.

This clonotype turned up a few times. V usage is TRBV12-3 or TRBV12-4 and J usage is TRBJ1-1, with a possible D match to TRBD1 (5 bases). Trimming removed 6 bases from V and 6 bases from J, with 11 bases in between. This CDR3 is built from 12 residues. CDR3 DNA: TGTGCCAGCAGCTCAGGGAGAGCTGAAGCTTTCTTT. Its protein is CASSSGRAEAFF.